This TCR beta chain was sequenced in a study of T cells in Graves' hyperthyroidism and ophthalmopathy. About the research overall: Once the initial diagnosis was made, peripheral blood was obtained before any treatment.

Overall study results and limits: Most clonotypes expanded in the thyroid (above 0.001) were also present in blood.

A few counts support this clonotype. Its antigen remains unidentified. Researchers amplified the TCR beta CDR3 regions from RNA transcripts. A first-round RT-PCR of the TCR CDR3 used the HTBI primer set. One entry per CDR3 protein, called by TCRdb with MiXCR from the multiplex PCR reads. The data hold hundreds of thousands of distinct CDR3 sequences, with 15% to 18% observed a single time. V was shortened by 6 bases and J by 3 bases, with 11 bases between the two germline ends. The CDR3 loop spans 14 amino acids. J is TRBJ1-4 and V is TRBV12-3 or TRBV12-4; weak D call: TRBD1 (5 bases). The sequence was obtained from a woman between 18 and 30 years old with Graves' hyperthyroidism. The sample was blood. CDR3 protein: CASRETGANEKLFF. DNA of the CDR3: TGTGCCAGCAGGGAGACGGGGGCTAATGAAAAACTGTTTTTT.